The present T cell receptor beta chain was sequenced within a study of cytomegalovirus exposure and HLA in healthy donors. CDR3 length equals 16 residues. Per germline, CDR1 MNHEY and CDR2 SMNVEV (reference sequence). Trimming removed 1 base from V and 3 bases from J, with 13 bases in between. Sequencing was performed with immunoSEQ multiplex PCR; in TCRdb, only in-frame clones are kept and a portion is missing. The repertoire holds 110,000 to 150,000 clones, with approximately 94% as singletons. This clone was picked up one time. V is TRBV27 and J is TRBJ2-1, with D hard to call. The sequencing sample was made of PBMCs. The sequence derives from a man between 18 and 29 years old in good health and CMV-seropositive. The CDR3 nucleotides read TGTGCCAGCAGTTTATTGGGTCAGGCTCACTACAATGAGCAGTTCTTC. Protein product: CASSLLGQAHYNEQFF.